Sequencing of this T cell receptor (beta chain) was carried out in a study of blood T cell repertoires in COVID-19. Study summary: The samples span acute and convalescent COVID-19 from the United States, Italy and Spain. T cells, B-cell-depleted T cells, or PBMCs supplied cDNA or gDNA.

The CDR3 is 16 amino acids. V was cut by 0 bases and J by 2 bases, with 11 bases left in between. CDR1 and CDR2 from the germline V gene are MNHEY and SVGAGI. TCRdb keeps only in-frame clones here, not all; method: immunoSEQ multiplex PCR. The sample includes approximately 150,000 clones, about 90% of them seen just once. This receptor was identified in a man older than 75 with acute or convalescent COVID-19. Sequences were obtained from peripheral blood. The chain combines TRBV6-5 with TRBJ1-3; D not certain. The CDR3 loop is CASSYSPQFAGNTIYF. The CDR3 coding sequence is TGTGCCAGCAGTTACTCGCCGCAGTTCGCTGGAAACACCATATATTTT.